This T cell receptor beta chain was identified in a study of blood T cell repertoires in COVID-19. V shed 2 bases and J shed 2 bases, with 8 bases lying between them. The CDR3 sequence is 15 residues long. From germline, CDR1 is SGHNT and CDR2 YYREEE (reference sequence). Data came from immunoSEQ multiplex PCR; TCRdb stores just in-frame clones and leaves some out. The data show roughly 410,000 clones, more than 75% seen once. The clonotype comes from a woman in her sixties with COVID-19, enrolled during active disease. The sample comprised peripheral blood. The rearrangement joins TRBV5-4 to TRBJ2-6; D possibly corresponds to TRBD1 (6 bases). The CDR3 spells CASSFTGTGANVLTF. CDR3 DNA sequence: TGTGCCAGCAGCTTTACAGGGACTGGGGCCAACGTCCTGACTTTC.